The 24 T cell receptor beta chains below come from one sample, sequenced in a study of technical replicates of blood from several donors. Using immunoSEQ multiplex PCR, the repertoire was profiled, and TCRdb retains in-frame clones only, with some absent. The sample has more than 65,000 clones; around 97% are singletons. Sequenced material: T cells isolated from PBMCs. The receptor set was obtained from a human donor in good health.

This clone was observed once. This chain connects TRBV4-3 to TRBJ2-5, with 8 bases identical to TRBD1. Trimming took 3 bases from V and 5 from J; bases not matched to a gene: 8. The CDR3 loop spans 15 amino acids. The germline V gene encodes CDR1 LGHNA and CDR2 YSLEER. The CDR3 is CASSQADRASETQYF. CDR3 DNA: TGCGCCAGCAGCCAGGCGGACAGGGCCTCCGAGACCCAGTACTTC.

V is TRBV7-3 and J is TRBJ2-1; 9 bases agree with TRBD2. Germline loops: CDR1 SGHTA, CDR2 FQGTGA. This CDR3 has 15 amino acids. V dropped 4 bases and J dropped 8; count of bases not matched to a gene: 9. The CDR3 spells CASSSLPSGIYEQFF. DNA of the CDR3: TGTGCCAGCAGCTCCCTACCTAGCGGGATCTATGAGCAGTTCTTC.

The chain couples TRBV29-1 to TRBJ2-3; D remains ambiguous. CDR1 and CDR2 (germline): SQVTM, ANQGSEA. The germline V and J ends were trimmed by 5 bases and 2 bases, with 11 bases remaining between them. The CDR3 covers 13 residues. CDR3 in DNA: TGCAGCGTTCAGCGCGGATACACAGATACGCAGTATTTT. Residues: CSVQRGYTDTQYF.

This CDR3 is CASSDPAREGGVQFF. The DNA of the CDR3 is TGTGCCAGCAGTGACCCAGCGCGGGAGGGGGGGGTGCAGTTCTTC. The V and J genes are TRBV6-4 and TRBJ2-1; TRBD2 matches 9 bases. The CDR3 consists of 15 residues. The V gene end was trimmed by 2 bases and the J gene end by 12 bases; junction bases not matched to a gene: 11. Germline loops: CDR1 MRHNA, CDR2 SNTAGT.

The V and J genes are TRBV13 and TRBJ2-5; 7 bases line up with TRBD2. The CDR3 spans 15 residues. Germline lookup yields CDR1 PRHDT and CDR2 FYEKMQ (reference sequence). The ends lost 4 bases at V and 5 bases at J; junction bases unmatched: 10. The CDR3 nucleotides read TGTGCCAGCAGCTCACCTAGCGGACTCGGGGAGACCCAGTACTTC. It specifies CASSSPSGLGETQYF.

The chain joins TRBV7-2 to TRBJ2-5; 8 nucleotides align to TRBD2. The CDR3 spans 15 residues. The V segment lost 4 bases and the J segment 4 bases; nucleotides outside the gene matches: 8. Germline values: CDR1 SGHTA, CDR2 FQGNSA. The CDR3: CASSSPRLAGETQYF. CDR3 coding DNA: TGTGCCAGCAGCTCTCCGAGGCTAGCGGGAGAGACCCAGTACTTC.

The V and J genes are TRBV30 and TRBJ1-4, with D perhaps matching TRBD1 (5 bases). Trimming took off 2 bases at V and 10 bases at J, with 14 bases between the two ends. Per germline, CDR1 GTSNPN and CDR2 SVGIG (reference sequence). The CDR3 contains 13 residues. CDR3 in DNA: TGTGCCTGGAGTTCATTGGGGGGGGGAAAACTGTTTTTT. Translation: CAWSSLGGGKLFF.

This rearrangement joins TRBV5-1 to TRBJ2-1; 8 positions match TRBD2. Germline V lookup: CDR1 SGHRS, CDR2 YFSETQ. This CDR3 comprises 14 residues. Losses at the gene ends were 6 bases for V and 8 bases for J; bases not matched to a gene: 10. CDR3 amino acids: CASTASGRVDEQFF. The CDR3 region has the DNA TGCGCCAGCACCGCAAGCGGGAGAGTCGATGAGCAGTTCTTC. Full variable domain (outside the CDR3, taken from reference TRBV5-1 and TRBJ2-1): KAGVTQTPRYLIKTRGQQVTLSCSPISGHRSVSWYQQTPGQGLQFLFEYFSETQRNKGNFPGRFSGRQFSNSRSEMNVSTLELGDSALYLCASTASGRVDEQFFGPGTRLTVL.

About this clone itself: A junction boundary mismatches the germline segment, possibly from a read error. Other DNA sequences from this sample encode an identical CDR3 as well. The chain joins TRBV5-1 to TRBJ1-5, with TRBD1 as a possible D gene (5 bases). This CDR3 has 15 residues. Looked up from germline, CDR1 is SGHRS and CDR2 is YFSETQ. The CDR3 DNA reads TGCGCCAGCAGCCAAACAGGTAACTTCAATCAACCCCAGCATTTT. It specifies CASSQTGNFNQPQHF.

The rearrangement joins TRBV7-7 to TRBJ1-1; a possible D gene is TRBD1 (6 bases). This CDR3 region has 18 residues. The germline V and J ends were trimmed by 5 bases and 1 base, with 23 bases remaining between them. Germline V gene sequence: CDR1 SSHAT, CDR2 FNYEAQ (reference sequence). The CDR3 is CASSHYEIWGQRNTEAFF. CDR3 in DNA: TGTGCCAGCAGCCACTATGAAATATGGGGGCAGAGGAACACTGAAGCTTTCTTT.

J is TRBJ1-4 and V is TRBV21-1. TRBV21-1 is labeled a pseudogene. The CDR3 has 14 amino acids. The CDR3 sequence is CASSPKRGNEKLFF. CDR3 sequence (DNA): TGTGCCAGCAGCCCAAAGCGAGGAAATGAAAAACTGTTTTTT.

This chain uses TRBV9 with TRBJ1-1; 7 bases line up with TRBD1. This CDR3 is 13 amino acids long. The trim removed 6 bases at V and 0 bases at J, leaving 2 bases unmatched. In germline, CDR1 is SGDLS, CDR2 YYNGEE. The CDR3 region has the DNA TGTGCCAGCACCAGGGGGGTGAACACTGAAGCTTTCTTT. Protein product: CASTRGVNTEAFF.

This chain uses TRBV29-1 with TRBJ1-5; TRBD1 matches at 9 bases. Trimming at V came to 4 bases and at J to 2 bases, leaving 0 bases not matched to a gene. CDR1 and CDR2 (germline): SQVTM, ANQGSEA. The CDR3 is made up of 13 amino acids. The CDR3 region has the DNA TGCAGCGTTGGGGACAGGGGCAATCAGCCCCAGCATTTT. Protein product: CSVGDRGNQPQHF.

The CDR3 DNA follows: TGTGCCAGCAGCTCCCCGCGTGAGCAGTTCTTC. This translates into CASSSPREQFF. The gene calls are TRBV25-1 and TRBJ2-1, with D hard to call. Germline V CDR1 and CDR2: MGHDK, SYGVNS. This CDR3 spans 11 amino acids. Trimming stripped 6 bases from V and 9 bases from J, with 9 bases between.

The CDR3 DNA is TGTGCCAGCAGCTTAACGGCCCCGGGGCAGCCCCAGCATTTT. Translating it yields CASSLTAPGQPQHF. The chain uses TRBV7-9 and TRBJ1-5, with D unresolved. The CDR3 loop spans 14 amino acids. The V and J ends lost 2 bases and 7 bases respectively, with 12 bases between them. CDR1 and CDR2 (germline): SEHNR, FQNEAQ (reference sequence).

The CDR3: CASSWANQPQHF. CDR3 DNA: TGTGCCAGCAGTTGGGCGAATCAGCCCCAGCATTTT. V is TRBV28 and J is TRBJ1-5; D gene ambiguous. V was shortened by 4 bases and J by 4 bases, with 5 bases between the two germline ends. This CDR3 is 12 amino acids long. Germline loops: CDR1 MDHEN, CDR2 SYDVKM.

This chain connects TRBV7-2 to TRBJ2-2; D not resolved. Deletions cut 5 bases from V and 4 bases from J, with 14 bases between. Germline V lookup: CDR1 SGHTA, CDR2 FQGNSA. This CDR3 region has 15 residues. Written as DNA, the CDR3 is TGTGCCAGCAGCCCACTCCTCTCTAGCACCGGGGAGCTGTTTTTT. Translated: CASSPLLSSTGELFF.

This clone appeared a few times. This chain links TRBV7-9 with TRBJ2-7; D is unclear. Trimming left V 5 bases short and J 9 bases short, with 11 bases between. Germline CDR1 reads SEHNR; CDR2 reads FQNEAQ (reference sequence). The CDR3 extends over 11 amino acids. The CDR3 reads CASSQAQGQYF. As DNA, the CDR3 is TGTGCCAGCAGCCAGGCTCAAGGGCAGTACTTC.

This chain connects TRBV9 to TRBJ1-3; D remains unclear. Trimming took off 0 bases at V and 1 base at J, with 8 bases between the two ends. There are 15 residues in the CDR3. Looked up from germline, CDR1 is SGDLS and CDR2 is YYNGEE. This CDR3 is CASSVGAGSGNTIYF. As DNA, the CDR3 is TGTGCCAGCAGCGTAGGTGCCGGTTCTGGAAACACCATATATTTT.

CDR3 coding DNA: TGTGCCACAGGCGGGACTAGGAGCGGCACAGATACGCAGTATTTT. Translated, it gives CATGGTRSGTDTQYF. The chain is built from TRBV6-5 and TRBJ2-3, with TRBD2 matching 8 bases. Per the germline V gene, CDR1 is MNHEY and CDR2 is SVGAGI. The CDR3 loop spans 15 amino acids. V was clipped by 10 bases and J by 1 base; unmatched bases: 10.

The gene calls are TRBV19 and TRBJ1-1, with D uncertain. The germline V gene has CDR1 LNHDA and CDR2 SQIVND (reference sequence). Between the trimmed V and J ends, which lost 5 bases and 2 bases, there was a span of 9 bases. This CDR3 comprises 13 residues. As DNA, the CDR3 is TGTGCCAGTAGTTATTCTCCCAACACTGAAGCTTTCTTT. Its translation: CASSYSPNTEAFF.

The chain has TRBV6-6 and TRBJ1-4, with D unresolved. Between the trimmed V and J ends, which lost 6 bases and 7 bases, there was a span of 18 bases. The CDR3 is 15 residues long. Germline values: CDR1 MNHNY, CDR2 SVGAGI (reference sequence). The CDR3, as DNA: TGTGCCAGCAGCCGACTATTGGTATTAGGTGAAAAACTGTTTTTT. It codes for CASSRLLVLGEKLFF.

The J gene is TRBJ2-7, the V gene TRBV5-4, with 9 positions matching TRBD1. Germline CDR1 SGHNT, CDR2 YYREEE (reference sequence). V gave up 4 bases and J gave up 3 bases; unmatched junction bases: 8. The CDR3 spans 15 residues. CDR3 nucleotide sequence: TGTGCCAGCAGCCCGGGACAGGGATTGCTCTACGAGCAGTACTTC. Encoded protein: CASSPGQGLLYEQYF. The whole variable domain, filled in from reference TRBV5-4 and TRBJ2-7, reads ETGVTQSPTHLIKTRGQQVTLRCSSQSGHNTVSWYQQALGQGPQFIFQYYREEENGRGNFPPRFSGLQFPNYSSELNVNALELDDSALYLCASSPGQGLLYEQYFGPGTRLTVT.

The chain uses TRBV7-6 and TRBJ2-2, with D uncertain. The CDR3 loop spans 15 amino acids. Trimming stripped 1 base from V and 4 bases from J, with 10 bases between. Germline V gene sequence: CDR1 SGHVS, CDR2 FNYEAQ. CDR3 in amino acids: CASSLDGLSTGELFF. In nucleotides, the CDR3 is TGTGCCAGCAGCTTAGATGGCTTATCCACCGGGGAGCTGTTTTTT.